What follows describes a single T cell receptor beta chain. Its antigen specificity is not known. Base qualities are not at hand, and no much larger clone is one base apart. Preparation of the library involved the immunoSEQ multiplex PCR assay. The multiplex PCR relied on a mix of 60 forward primers for TCR Vbeta segments and 13 reverse primers for TCR Jbeta segments. Amplification of the CDR3 region of rearranged TCR beta genes was performed with a multiplex PCR assay on genomic DNA. The amplified TCR beta libraries were sequenced on the Illumina HiSeq System as 87-base-pair reads. As for the authors' bioinformatics: A later analysis tallied around 87 million unique TCR beta chains across the 666 repertoires, and about 12 million of those chains were shared by two or more donors. Raw reads were error-corrected and collapsed into unique sequences by a nearest-neighbor algorithm in which closely related sequences were merged to remove PCR and sequencing errors. Alignment of CDR3 sequences to IMGT reference sequences was used to assign V, D and J gene segments. For a sequence to be retained, at least a six-nucleotide match to both a V gene segment and a J gene segment was required. A rearrangement was called productive if the CDR3 had no stop codons and remained in frame with V and J, and every other rearrangement was called non-productive. CDR3 was defined according to IMGT convention as the region running from the second conserved V-encoded cysteine to the conserved J-encoded phenylalanine. Sequences without an unambiguous match to a single V gene segment were excluded from the earlier analysis of several hundred of the donors. An earlier analysis of fewer than 750 of the donors called V segments functional above 56.7% productive rearrangements and segregating when the between-donor standard deviation exceeded 5%. A statistical classification framework was built to diagnose cytomegalovirus status from the catalog of TCR beta chain sequences. A later analysis assigned V and J genes by comparing TCR nucleotide sequences with IMGT/GENE-DB human TR gene sequences. The TCRdist pipeline was used in a later analysis to assign CDR3 sequences and most-parsimonious VDJ recombination scenarios. A later analysis defined each TCR beta chain by its CDR3 amino acid sequence plus V-gene family, and excluded reads lacking a unique V-gene family. To address suspected cross-contamination and a sequencing artifact, a later analysis removed a few hundred highly shared, low-generation-probability nucleotide sequences. For each public chain, a later analysis derived a clonal expansion index from normalized ranks of inferred template counts within each repertoire. In a later analysis, generation probabilities were computed using a VDJ recombination model fitted to out-of-frame rearrangements, and the results were checked against IGoR. A later analysis scored TCR-TCR, TCR-HLA and TCR-CMV co-occurrence with hypergeometric tests, applying a repertoire-size bias correction to TCR pairs. False discovery rates were estimated in a later analysis by permuting HLA or CMV assignments 20 times. A later analysis grouped co-occurring TCRs with DBSCAN, adding TCRdist sequence similarity when clustering within HLA-allele-positive subsets. Repertoires with fewer than 30,000 or more than 120,000 public chains were left out of co-occurrence clustering, as were five repertoires with anomalous nucleotide sharing. This is the immuneACCESS table as TCRdb keeps it, with only in-frame sequences that have V and J called. A part of the clones is gone; compared with another copy, unresolved V genes explain less than half, and the rest is unexplained. V, J and clone size derive from that table, while D and trimming were established from the DNA sequence. In all, the sample holds more than 95,000 clones, and less than 85% of those were seen once. 7% to 10% of the sample is held by the ten biggest clonotypes.

The germline V gene yields SGHNT for CDR1 and YENEEA for CDR2. The CDR3 runs 18 residues from the cysteine to the phenylalanine. Here the CDR3 DNA is all that survives: 54 bases in frame from base 1. Ends trimmed: V by 0 bases, J by 5 bases; bases unmatched to a gene: 9. The cohort was made up of about 610 healthy bone marrow donors. All cohort members were sampled while nominally healthy, although unrecorded immune exposures were likely present. The donor was CMV seropositive and was included in the group of some 290 seropositive cohort members. Every donor gave a peripheral blood sample, and the peripheral blood mononuclear cells from that sample were used for TCR beta sequencing. The Qiagen DNeasy Blood Extraction Kit was used to extract genomic DNA from the blood cell samples. This sample is part of a study of cytomegalovirus exposure and HLA in healthy donors (TCRdb year 2017). At the level of the whole study: According to an earlier analysis of around 600 of the donors, some 180 million T cells yielded 117 million unique TCR beta sequences and around 300 Gb of sequence data. Rather than drawing on any new phenotypic data, the later analysis identified candidate immune exposures from TCR beta sequences and the way those sequences occurred across donors. The study combined high-throughput TCR immunosequencing, statistical association of individual TCRs with disease status, and machine learning to predict cytomegalovirus infection status. An early release that covered 640 HLA-typed donors contained approximately 300 gigabases of sequencing data and around 85 million unique TCR sequences. Along with the 666-subject first cohort, a separate validation cohort of roughly 110 different subjects was used. Five DR-DQ haplotypes were handled as single units for association and clustering because linkage in the cohort was strong. Donor age, sex, ethnicity and CMV serostatus were compiled together with the repertoire data. In a later analysis, previously published TCR beta repertoires from about 640 donors were re-analyzed and high-resolution HLA genotyping was added so that TCR occurrence patterns could be studied. Typing coverage differed by locus: A, B, C, DRB1 and DQB1 were typed in roughly 620-630 donors, DQA1 in about 560, DPA1 in around 580, and DPB1 in 400 to 490. The study used immunosequencing to profile the T cell repertoires of several hundred subjects and linked those repertoires to cytomegalovirus serostatus. Among the approximately 400 genotyped donors, around 81% belonged to the genetic ancestry cluster associated with self-reported Caucasian donors. Every repertoire in the discovery cohort had been generated on one and the same sequencing platform. In an earlier analysis of several hundred of the donors, high-throughput TCR beta sequencing was used to judge whether each TCR beta V gene segment behaved as functional or pseudogenic. A later genetic analysis took genome-wide SNP genotypes for about three fifths of the roughly 700 donors and used that subset as a discovery cohort. HLA typing covered class I and class II loci at four-digit resolution. The study aimed to test whether signatures of past pathogen exposure could be identified by cataloging public T cell receptors. On average, roughly 200,000 unique TCR beta nucleotide sequences were sequenced per donor among a few hundred genotyped donors of the cohort, with around 19% of those sequences being non-productive.

Study-level results and caveats: Strong co-occurrence of HLA alleles, especially DR and DQ, made assigning TCR associations to individual alleles difficult. Immune exposure information for the cohort was limited to CMV serostatus. In a later analysis, HLA-associated TCR beta chains showed more clonal expansion and lower generation probabilities than non-associated chains that were equally common. While some public TCRs were present in many individuals, most TCR sequences turned up only very rarely across donors. A later analysis reported that several top co-occurrence clusters appeared linked to parvovirus B19, influenza, CMV and Epstein-Barr virus. This cohort had only TCR beta chains sequenced, and the lack of alpha or paired-chain data limited which features could be detected. A later genetic analysis associated a missense DCLRE1C variant with V-gene and J-gene trimming of TCR beta chains, and an independent cohort replicated the association. A later genetic analysis reported fewer N-insertions in productive TCRs among donors in an Asian-associated ancestry cluster than the roughly 720-donor mean. A further reported finding was that TCR beta sequences accurately predicted the HLA-A and HLA-B alleles for most subjects in the first cohort. In both the original and validation cohorts, the classifier was reported to diagnose cytomegalovirus status with high specificity and sensitivity. A later analysis found that TCR association rates varied across HLA loci, with DRB1 alleles showing the most associated TCRs and HLA-C alleles the fewest. Correlated functional status among segregating V segments might be attributable to linkage disequilibrium, but an unknown experimental factor could not be ruled out. HLA typing was unavailable for some donors at each locus, so association tests used only the typed subset. At a false discovery rate of 0.05, a later analysis linked under 20,000 TCR beta sequences to specific HLA alleles. A group of highly shared sequence variants was considered likely to be a technical artifact of the sequencing pipeline. Presence/absence analyses assumed roughly uniform sequencing depth across donors, an assumption that may not hold. In vitro tests confirmed that a few of the cytomegalovirus-associated TCR beta chains recognize cytomegalovirus antigens. The authors suggested that the approach could potentially be generalized to other disease states and immunological phenotypes. Because counts were too low, under 20 rarely observed V segments, including chromosome 9 orphons, were left out of the earlier analysis of 587 of the donors. The study gave a list of around 170 TCR beta chains associated with cytomegalovirus. Broadly in line with IMGT annotations, most TCR beta V segments showed up in productive rearrangements about 87% or about 30% of the time in an earlier analysis of under 700 of the donors. Because the 87-base-pair reads could not distinguish some IMGT-functional V segments, including TRBV6-2 and TRBV6-3, those segments were excluded. In a later analysis, most CMV-associated TCR beta chains were found to appear HLA-restricted, with HLA associations seemingly driven largely by CMV exposure.

Sequencing used PBMCs. Here the chain combines TRBV11-3 and TRBJ2-1, with 11 junctional bases fitting TRBD2. This receptor was taken from a man aged 40-49 years in good health and CMV-seropositive. The CDR3 has the sequence CASSLDRVGTSGHNEQFF. At the DNA level, the sequence is TGTGCCAGCAGCTTAGATCGAGTCGGGACTAGCGGACACAATGAGCAGTTCTTC.